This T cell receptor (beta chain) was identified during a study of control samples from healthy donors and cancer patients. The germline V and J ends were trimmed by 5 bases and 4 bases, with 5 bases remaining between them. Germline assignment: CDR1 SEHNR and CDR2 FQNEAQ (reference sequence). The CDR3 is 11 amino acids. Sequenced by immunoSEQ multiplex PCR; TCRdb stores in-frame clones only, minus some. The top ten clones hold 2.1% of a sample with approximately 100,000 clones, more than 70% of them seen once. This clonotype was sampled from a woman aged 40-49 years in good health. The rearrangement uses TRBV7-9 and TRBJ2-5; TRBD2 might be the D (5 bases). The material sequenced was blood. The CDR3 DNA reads TGTGCCAGCAGCGCGGGAGAGACCCAGTACTTC. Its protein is CASSAGETQYF. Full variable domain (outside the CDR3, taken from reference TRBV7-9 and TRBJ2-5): DTGVSQNPRHKITKRGQNVTFRCDPISEHNRLYWYRQTLGQGPEFLTYFQNEAQLEKSRLLSDRFSAERPKGSFSTLEIQRTEQGDSAMYLCASSAGETQYFGPGTRLLVL.